The 10 T cell receptor beta chains given below trace back to one sample, sequenced in a study of identical twins. TCRdb redid the calling of the 5' RACE reads with MiXCR, one entry per CDR3 protein. This repertoire shows hundreds of thousands of distinct CDR3 sequences, approximately 20% found once; its top ten account for approximately 0.49%. These records were also assigned to another study, of yellow fever vaccine responses in identical twins.

Sequencing was done on a sample of CD4+ T cells sorted from blood. All receptors come from a woman in her late teens or twenties in good health.

The genes are TRBV3-1 and TRBJ2-1; D remains unclear. The ends were cut back, 0 bases at V and 9 bases at J, with 12 bases in the middle. Germline V lookup: CDR1 LGHDT, CDR2 YNNKEL (reference sequence). The CDR3 consists of 14 residues. The DNA of the CDR3 is TGTGCCAGCAGCCAAGATTCATGGTATGCTGAGCAGTTCTTC. This sequence encodes CASSQDSWYAEQFF.

V gene TRBV6-5 combines with J gene TRBJ1-1, with unresolved D. The V and J ends lost 0 bases and 5 bases respectively, with 19 bases between them. This CDR3 comprises 17 residues. Germline assignment: CDR1 MNHEY and CDR2 SVGAGI. The CDR3 is CASSYSIGEGLGTEAFF. CDR3 coding DNA: TGTGCCAGCAGTTACTCGATCGGGGAGGGCTTGGGGACTGAAGCTTTCTTT.

The chain combines TRBV6-1 with TRBJ2-7; 10 bases agree with TRBD2. CDR1 is MNHNS, CDR2 SASEGT, per germline. This CDR3 is 16 amino acids long. V lost 7 bases to trimming and J lost 7 bases; unmatched junction nucleotides: 16. CDR3 sequence reads: CASIGRRASGRSEQYF. In DNA, the CDR3 is TGTGCCAGCATCGGACGCAGGGCTAGCGGGAGATCGGAGCAGTACTTC.

The V gene is TRBV11-3, the J gene TRBJ2-2; D remains ambiguous. This CDR3 is 13 amino acids long. The V end lost 4 bases, the J end lost 7 bases, and 10 bases lay between the germline ends. Germline CDR1 is SGHNT and CDR2 is YENEEA. CDR3 sequence reads: CASSSGPVGELFF. The CDR3 DNA sequence: TGTGCCAGCAGCTCAGGACCAGTCGGGGAGCTGTTTTTT.

This clonotype was found a few times. The chain links TRBV7-9 to TRBJ2-3; no reliable D call. Germline assignment: CDR1 SEHNR and CDR2 FQNEAQ (reference sequence). This CDR3 spans 15 amino acids. V was shortened by 0 bases and J by 0 bases, with 7 bases between the two germline ends. CDR3 region: CASSLAKTSTDTQYF. DNA for the CDR3: TGTGCCAGCAGCTTAGCGAAAACTAGCACAGATACGCAGTATTTT.

This clonotype was detected a few times. This chain uses TRBV29-1 with TRBJ2-7; 10 bases match TRBD1. CDR1 and CDR2 from the germline V gene are SQVTM and ANQGSEA. The CDR3 has 13 amino acids. Germline trimming cut 6 bases from V and 2 bases from J; bases unmatched to any gene: 4. The CDR3 spells CSVLGQGAYEQYF. The CDR3 DNA reads TGCAGCGTCCTAGGACAGGGGGCCTACGAGCAGTACTTC.

J is TRBJ2-5 and V is TRBV5-1; D may correspond to TRBD1 or TRBD2 (7 bases each). Looked up from germline, CDR1 is SGHRS and CDR2 is YFSETQ. V gave up 0 bases and J gave up 1 base, with 16 bases separating them. This CDR3 contains 17 residues. The CDR3 is CASSLGYRGGRQETQYF. The CDR3 DNA reads as TGCGCCAGCAGCTTGGGATACAGGGGAGGGCGCCAAGAGACCCAGTACTTC.

The chain combines TRBV20-1 with TRBJ2-1; 7 bases line up with TRBD2. This CDR3 is 14 amino acids long. Germline V gene data show CDR1 as DFQATT and CDR2 as SNEGSKA (reference sequence). J gave up 8 bases and V 6 bases, and 13 bases lay outside the gene matches. The CDR3 DNA reads TGCAGTGCGACCTGGGAGGGCCCAGTCTATGAGCAGTTCTTC. It is translated as CSATWEGPVYEQFF.

The chain is built from TRBV27 and TRBJ2-7; D is tentatively TRBD1 or TRBD2 (5 bases each). Germline V lookup: CDR1 MNHEY, CDR2 SMNVEV (reference sequence). Trimming pared 5 bases from V and 5 bases from J, leaving 22 bases between. This CDR3 has 16 amino acids. The CDR3 here is CASSQPAPPGRHEQYV. DNA of the CDR3: TGTGCCAGCAGTCAACCAGCACCACCGGGACGACACGAGCAGTACGTC.

This chain links TRBV20-1 with TRBJ1-1, with D possibly TRBD1 on 5 matching bases. Germline CDR1 and CDR2: DFQATT and SNEGSKA (reference sequence). The ends were cut back, 4 bases at V and 4 bases at J, with 13 bases in the middle. The CDR3 has 13 residues. The CDR3 sequence is CSATLGGATEAFF. As DNA, the CDR3 is TGCAGTGCTACTCTAGGTGGGGCCACTGAAGCTTTCTTT.